This TCR beta chain was sequenced in a study of T cells after yellow fever vaccination. Study-level points and caveats: Secondary responses were weaker yet peaked faster, day 5 versus 15. Abundant clonotypes from the bulk population could have been carried over as contaminants into FACS-sorted repertoires. Once the booster was given, most primary-vaccination clones reappeared, at approximately 97% for CD4 and over 75% for CD8.

UMIs were added to TCR cDNA along with a universal primer site when it was made by 5'RACE template switching. TCRdb reprocessed the 5' RACE reads with MiXCR, giving one entry per CDR3 protein. In the table there are hundreds of thousands of distinct CDR3 sequences, roughly 12% of which are singletons. Comment on this clonotype: Its antigen is not known.

The TCR was taken from a man aged 25-45 years who received the YFV17D yellow fever vaccine. The source material was PBMCs, sampled on the day of the yellow fever booster vaccination.

Here the CDR3 reads CSARRLGRTNTGELFF. CDR3 sequence (DNA): TGCAGTGCTAGGCGCCTGGGACGAACGAACACCGGGGAGCTGTTTTTT. This rearrangement joins TRBV20-1 to TRBJ2-2, with D possibly called TRBD1 or TRBD2 (5 bases each). The CDR3 has 16 residues. The V gene's germline CDR1 is DFQATT and CDR2 SNEGSKA (reference sequence). V was shortened by 3 bases and J by 0 bases, with 14 bases between the two germline ends.